The 15 T cell receptor beta chains listed next were all sequenced from one sample in a study of neoadjuvant nivolumab and ipilimumab in lung cancer (TCRdb year 2020). The label giving this sample's time point can be read as: pretherapy, before neoadjuvant immune checkpoint inhibitors. Libraries came from the immunoSEQ multiplex PCR assay. What TCRdb holds here is the immuneACCESS table cut down to in-frame rearrangements. Part of the clones is not present; checked against another copy, under half of the missing clones reflect an unresolved V gene, and the others are unexplained. For this sample there are around 30,000 clones; approximately 80% appear just once. About 6.5% of the sample rests with the top ten. Material: peripheral blood, obtained before neoadjuvant nivolumab, alone or with ipilimumab. The origin of the receptors is an adult with non-small cell lung cancer.

The rearrangement links TRBV9 to TRBJ2-5; a possible D gene is TRBD2 (7 bases). V lost 3 bases, J lost 3 bases, and 18 bases lay in between. The germline V gene has CDR1 SGDLS and CDR2 YYNGEE. The CDR3 length is 16 residues. The CDR3 region is CASSALGGAGEETQYF. For the CDR3, the DNA is TGTGCCAGCAGCGCATTGGGGGGGGCCGGAGAAGAGACCCAGTACTTC.

This chain uses TRBV27 with TRBJ2-2; 9 nucleotides match TRBD2. Germline CDR1 MNHEY, CDR2 SMNVEV (reference sequence). The ends lost 7 bases at V and 6 bases at J; junction bases unmatched: 15. The CDR3 length is 17 residues. The CDR3: CASTFLGLAASAGELFF. The CDR3 nucleotides are TGTGCCAGCACCTTCCTGGGACTAGCAGCTTCGGCCGGGGAGCTGTTTTTT.

This sequence joins TRBV6-1 and TRBJ1-1, with D uncertain. Trimming took 2 bases from V and 1 from J, leaving 11 bases between them. The CDR3 loop spans 15 amino acids. Germline V gives CDR1 MNHNS, CDR2 SASEGT. CDR3 bases: TGTGCCAGCAGTGAACTTAGGTCGGGGAACACTGAAGCTTTCTTT. Amino acid sequence: CASSELRSGNTEAFF.

This rearrangement joins TRBV4-1 to TRBJ2-7; possibly TRBD2 for D (7 bases). CDR3 size: 15 residues. V dropped 1 base and J dropped 3 bases, with 13 bases sitting between them. CDR1 is MGHRA, CDR2 YSYEKL, per germline. This CDR3 is CASSQGEGVGYEQYF. For the CDR3, the DNA is TGCGCCAGCAGCCAAGGGGAGGGGGTTGGCTACGAGCAGTACTTC.

J is TRBJ2-7 and V is TRBV4-1, with D unresolved. Per the germline V gene, CDR1 is MGHRA and CDR2 is YSYEKL. This CDR3 has 14 amino acids. V lost 1 base to trimming and J lost 3 bases, with 10 bases between them. DNA for the CDR3: TGCGCCAGCAGCCAAGTCTCCATCGGCTACGAGCAGTACTTC. Translated: CASSQVSIGYEQYF.

J is TRBJ2-3 and V is TRBV9, with D possibly TRBD1 on 5 matching bases. Germline V CDR1 and CDR2: SGDLS, YYNGEE. The CDR3 is made up of 15 amino acids. V dropped 3 bases and J dropped 1 base, with 12 bases sitting between them. The CDR3 nucleotides read TGTGCCAGCAGCGCGACAGTTTTTCGCACAGATACGCAGTATTTT. This sequence encodes CASSATVFRTDTQYF.

The J gene is TRBJ2-1, the V gene TRBV2; TRBD1 agrees at 8 bases. Trimming cost V 7 bases and J 9 bases; bases outside gene matches: 8. Germline CDR1 and CDR2: SNHLY and FYNNEI. This CDR3 is 13 amino acids long. CDR3 amino acids: CASTRQGMGEQFF. CDR3 in DNA: TGTGCCAGCACTCGACAGGGGATGGGTGAGCAGTTCTTC. Variable domain in full (rest from reference TRBV2 and TRBJ2-1): EPEVTQTPSHQVTQMGQEVILRCVPISNHLYFYWYRQILGQKVEFLVSFYNNEISEKSEIFDDQFSVERPDGSNFTLKIRSTKLEDSAMYFCASTRQGMGEQFFGPGTRLTVL.

The chain couples TRBV7-2 to TRBJ2-1, with 12 bases lining up with TRBD2. Trimming cost V 1 base and J 6 bases; bases outside gene matches: 4. This CDR3 is 16 amino acids long. The germline CDR1 and CDR2 sequences are SGHTA and FQGNSA. The CDR3 region is CASSLGTSGVRNEQFF. CDR3 sequence (DNA): TGTGCCAGCAGCTTAGGGACTAGCGGGGTACGCAATGAGCAGTTCTTC.

The count of this clone is one. The genes are TRBV7-2 and TRBJ2-5; 9 nucleotides align to TRBD2. The CDR3 is 16 amino acids. V shed 5 bases, J shed 1 base, and the junction held 8 bases outside the gene matches. Germline-derived CDR1 and CDR2 are SGHTA and FQGNSA. The CDR3 DNA reads as TGTGCCAGCAGCACCCAGGTGCGGGGGGGCCAAGAGACCCAGTACTTC. Its protein is CASSTQVRGGQETQYF. The full variable domain, with the rest looked up from reference TRBV7-2 and TRBJ2-5, is GAGVSQSPSNKVTEKGKDVELRCDPISGHTALYWYRQSLGQGLEFLIYFQGNSAPDKSGLPSDRFSAERTGGSVSTLTIQRTQQEDSAVYLCASSTQVRGGQETQYFGPGTRLLVL.

V gene TRBV19 combines with J gene TRBJ2-1; possibly TRBD1 or TRBD2 for D (5 bases each). CDR1 and CDR2 (germline): LNHDA, SQIVND (reference sequence). Trimming stripped 10 bases from V and 3 bases from J, with 16 bases between. This CDR3 has 14 amino acids. Here the CDR3 reads CATSAGGDYNEQFF. DNA for the CDR3: TGTGCCACCTCCGCTGGGGGAGACTACAATGAGCAGTTCTTC.

This chain joins TRBV28 and TRBJ2-7; 8 positions match TRBD1. Germline V lookup: CDR1 MDHEN, CDR2 SYDVKM. J gave up 5 bases and V 7 bases, and 10 bases lay outside the gene matches. This CDR3 contains 14 residues. The CDR3 loop reads CASTAGTGGNEQYF. The CDR3 DNA reads as TGTGCCAGCACTGCCGGGACAGGTGGCAACGAGCAGTACTTC.

V and J are TRBV5-1 and TRBJ2-5; TRBD1 agrees at 8 bases. The CDR3 consists of 15 residues. Germline trimming cut 0 bases from V and 2 bases from J; bases unmatched to any gene: 3. The V gene's germline CDR1 is SGHRS and CDR2 YFSETQ. CDR3 loop: CASSLGTGKQETQYF. Written as DNA, the CDR3 is TGCGCCAGCAGCTTGGGGACAGGGAAACAAGAGACCCAGTACTTC. The full variable domain, rest sourced from reference TRBV5-1 and TRBJ2-5, is KAGVTQTPRYLIKTRGQQVTLSCSPISGHRSVSWYQQTPGQGLQFLFEYFSETQRNKGNFPGRFSGRQFSNSRSEMNVSTLELGDSALYLCASSLGTGKQETQYFGPGTRLLVL.

This clone was seen just once. The rearrangement joins TRBV7-9 to TRBJ1-2; maybe TRBD1 (5 bases). Germline loops: CDR1 SEHNR, CDR2 FQNEAQ (reference sequence). Trimming shortened V by 2 bases and J by 1 base, and 20 bases separated the two germline ends. The CDR3 has 18 amino acids. The CDR3 DNA is TGTGCCAGCAGCTTAAACGGGGGAGGCAGGCTTGTTAACTATGGCTACACCTTC. Encoded protein: CASSLNGGGRLVNYGYTF.

V is TRBV5-6 and J is TRBJ2-2; D may correspond to TRBD1 or TRBD2 (5 bases each). V was pared by 4 bases and J by 2 bases, with 9 bases between. This CDR3 spans 14 amino acids. Germline CDR1 is SGHDT and CDR2 is YYEEEE. Here the CDR3 reads CASSRDGNTGELFF. CDR3 DNA: TGTGCCAGCAGCAGGGACGGAAACACCGGGGAGCTGTTTTTT.

The V gene is TRBV2, the J gene TRBJ2-1; 14 bases match TRBD2. The CDR3 sequence is 15 residues long. The V segment lost 10 bases and the J segment 6 bases; nucleotides outside the gene matches: 8. Germline loops: CDR1 SNHLY, CDR2 FYNNEI. CDR3: CATGLAGGHVNEQFF. DNA for the CDR3: TGTGCCACCGGACTAGCGGGGGGCCACGTCAATGAGCAGTTCTTC.